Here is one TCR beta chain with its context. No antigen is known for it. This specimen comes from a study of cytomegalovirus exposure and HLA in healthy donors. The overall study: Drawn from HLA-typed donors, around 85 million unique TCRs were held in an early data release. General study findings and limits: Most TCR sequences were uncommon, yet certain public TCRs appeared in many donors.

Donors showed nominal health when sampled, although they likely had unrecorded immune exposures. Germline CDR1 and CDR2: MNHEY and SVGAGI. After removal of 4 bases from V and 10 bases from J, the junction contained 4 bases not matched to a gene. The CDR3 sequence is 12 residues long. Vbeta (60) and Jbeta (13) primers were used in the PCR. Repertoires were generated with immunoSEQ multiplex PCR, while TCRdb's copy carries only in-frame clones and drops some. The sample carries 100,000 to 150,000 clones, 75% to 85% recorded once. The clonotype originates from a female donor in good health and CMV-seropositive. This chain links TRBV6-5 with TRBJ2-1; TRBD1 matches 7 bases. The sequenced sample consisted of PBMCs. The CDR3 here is CASSLYRGEQFF. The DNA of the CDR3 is TGTGCCAGCAGTTTATACAGGGGAGAGCAGTTCTTC.